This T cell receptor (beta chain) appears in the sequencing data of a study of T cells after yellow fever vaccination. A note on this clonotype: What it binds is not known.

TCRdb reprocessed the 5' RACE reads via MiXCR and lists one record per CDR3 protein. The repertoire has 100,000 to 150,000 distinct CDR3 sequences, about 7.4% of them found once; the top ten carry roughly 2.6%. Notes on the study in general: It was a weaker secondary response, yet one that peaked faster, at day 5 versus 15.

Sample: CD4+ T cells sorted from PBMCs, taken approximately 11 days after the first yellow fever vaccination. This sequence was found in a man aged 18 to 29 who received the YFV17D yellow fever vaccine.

The chain's CDR3 is CASSSHGTGYSNQPQHF. The CDR3 bases are TGTGCCAGCAGCTCACACGGGACAGGTTATAGCAATCAGCCCCAGCATTTT. The V and J genes are TRBV7-2 and TRBJ1-5; 8 nucleotides agree with TRBD1. Trimming at V came to 4 bases and at J to 0 bases, leaving 8 bases not matched to a gene. CDR3 size: 17 residues. Germline-derived CDR1 and CDR2 are SGHTA and FQGNSA.